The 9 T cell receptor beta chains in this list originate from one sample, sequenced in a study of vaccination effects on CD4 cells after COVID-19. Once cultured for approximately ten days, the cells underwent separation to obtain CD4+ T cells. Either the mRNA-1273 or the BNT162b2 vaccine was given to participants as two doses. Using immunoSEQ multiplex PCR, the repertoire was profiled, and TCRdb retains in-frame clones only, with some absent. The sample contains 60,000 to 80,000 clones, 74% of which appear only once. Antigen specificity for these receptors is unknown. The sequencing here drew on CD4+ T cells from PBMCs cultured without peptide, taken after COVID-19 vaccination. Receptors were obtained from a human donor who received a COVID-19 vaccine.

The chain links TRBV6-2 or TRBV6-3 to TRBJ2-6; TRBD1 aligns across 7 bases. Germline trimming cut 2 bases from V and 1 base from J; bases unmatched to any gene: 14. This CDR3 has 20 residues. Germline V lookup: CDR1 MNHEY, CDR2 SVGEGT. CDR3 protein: CASSYRFRGFTLSGANVLTF. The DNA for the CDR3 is TGTGCCAGCAGTTACCGTTTCAGGGGGTTTACCCTTTCTGGGGCCAACGTCCTGACTTTC.

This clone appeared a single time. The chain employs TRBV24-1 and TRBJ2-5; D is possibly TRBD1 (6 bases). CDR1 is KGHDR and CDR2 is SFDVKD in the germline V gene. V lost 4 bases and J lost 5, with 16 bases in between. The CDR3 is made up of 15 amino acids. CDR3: CATSDTGYSGETQYF. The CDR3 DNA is TGTGCCACCAGTGACACAGGGTACTCAGGGGAGACCCAGTACTTC.

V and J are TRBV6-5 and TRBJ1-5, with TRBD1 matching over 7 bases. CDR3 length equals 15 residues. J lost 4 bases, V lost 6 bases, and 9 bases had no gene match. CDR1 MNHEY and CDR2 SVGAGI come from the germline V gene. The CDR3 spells CASRGGTVKNQPQHF. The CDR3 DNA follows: TGTGCCAGCAGGGGGGGGACAGTAAAAAATCAGCCCCAGCATTTT.

The CDR3 loop reads CASSLAGIGTDTQYF. CDR3 DNA sequence: TGCGCCAGCAGCTTGGCAGGAATAGGTACAGATACGCAGTATTTT. This rearrangement joins TRBV5-1 to TRBJ2-3; D remains ambiguous. Between the trimmed V and J ends, which lost 0 bases and 3 bases, there was a span of 11 bases. Germline CDR1 reads SGHRS; CDR2 reads YFSETQ. The length of the CDR3 is 15 residues.

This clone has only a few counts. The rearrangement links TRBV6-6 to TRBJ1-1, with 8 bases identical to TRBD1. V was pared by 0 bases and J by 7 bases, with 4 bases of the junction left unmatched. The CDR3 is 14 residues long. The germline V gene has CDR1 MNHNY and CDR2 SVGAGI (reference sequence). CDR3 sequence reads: CASSYSSGTGEAFF. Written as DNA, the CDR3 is TGTGCCAGCAGTTACTCGAGTGGGACAGGTGAAGCTTTCTTT.

The CDR3 nucleotides are TGTGCCAGCAGCCAGAGCCGGGACACTGGGGACACCTTC. It is translated as CASSQSRDTGDTF. The chain uses TRBV3-1 (or the pseudogene TRBV3-2) and TRBJ1-2; possibly TRBD1 for D (6 bases). Trimming took off 3 bases at V and 12 bases at J, with 17 bases between the two ends. The germline CDR1 and CDR2 sequences are LGHDT and YNNKEL (reference sequence). CDR3 length: 13 amino acids.

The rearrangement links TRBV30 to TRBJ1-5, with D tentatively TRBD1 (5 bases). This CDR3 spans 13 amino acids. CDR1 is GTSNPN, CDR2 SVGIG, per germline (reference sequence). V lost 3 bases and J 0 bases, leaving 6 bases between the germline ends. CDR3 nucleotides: TGTGCCTGGAGCAGGGATAGCAATCAGCCCCAGCATTTT. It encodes CAWSRDSNQPQHF.

The CDR3 bases are TGTGCCAGCTCACCCAGGTCGGGCCAGGGGACTGAAGCTTTCTTT. Its protein product is CASSPRSGQGTEAFF. J is TRBJ1-1 and V is TRBV18; TRBD1 is a possible D gene (6 bases). The germline V gene encodes CDR1 KGHSH and CDR2 LQKENI. This CDR3 has 15 amino acids. With 3 bases removed from V and 5 bases from J, the gap between germline ends came to 16 bases.

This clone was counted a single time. CDR3 residues: CASRRLAGGNNEQFF. In DNA form, the CDR3 reads TGTGCCAGCAGAAGACTAGCGGGGGGGAACAATGAGCAGTTCTTC. The V call is TRBV6-5, the J call TRBJ2-1, with TRBD2 identical over 14 bases. This CDR3 region has 15 residues. J lost 5 bases, V lost 6 bases, and 3 bases had no gene match. Germline-derived CDR1 and CDR2 are MNHEY and SVGAGI.